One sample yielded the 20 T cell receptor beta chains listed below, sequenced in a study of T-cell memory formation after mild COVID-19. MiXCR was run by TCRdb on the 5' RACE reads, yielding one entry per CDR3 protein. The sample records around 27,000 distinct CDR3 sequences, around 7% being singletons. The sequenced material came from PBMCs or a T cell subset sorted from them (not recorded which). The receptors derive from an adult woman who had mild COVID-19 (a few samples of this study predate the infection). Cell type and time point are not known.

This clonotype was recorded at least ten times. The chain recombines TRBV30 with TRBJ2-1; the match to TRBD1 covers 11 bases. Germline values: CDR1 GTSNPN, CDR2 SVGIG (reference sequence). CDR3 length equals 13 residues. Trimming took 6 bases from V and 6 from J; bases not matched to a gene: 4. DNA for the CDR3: TGTGCCTGCCCCGGGACAGGGGGCAATGAGCAGTTCTTC. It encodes CACPGTGGNEQFF.

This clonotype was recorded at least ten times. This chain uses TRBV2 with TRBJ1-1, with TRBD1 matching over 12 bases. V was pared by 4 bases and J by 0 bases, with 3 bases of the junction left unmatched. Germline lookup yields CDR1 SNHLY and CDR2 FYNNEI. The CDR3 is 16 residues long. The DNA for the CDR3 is TGTGCCAGCAGTGGGGACAGGGGGCTGTTGAACACTGAAGCTTTCTTT. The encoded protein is CASSGDRGLLNTEAFF.

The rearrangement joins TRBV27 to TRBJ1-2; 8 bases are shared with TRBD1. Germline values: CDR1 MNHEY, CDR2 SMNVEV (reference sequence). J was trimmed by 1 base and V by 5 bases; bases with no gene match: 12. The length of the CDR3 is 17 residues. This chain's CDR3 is CASSQQGGSQGNYGYTF. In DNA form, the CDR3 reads TGTGCCAGCAGTCAACAGGGGGGGTCCCAGGGTAACTATGGCTACACCTTC.

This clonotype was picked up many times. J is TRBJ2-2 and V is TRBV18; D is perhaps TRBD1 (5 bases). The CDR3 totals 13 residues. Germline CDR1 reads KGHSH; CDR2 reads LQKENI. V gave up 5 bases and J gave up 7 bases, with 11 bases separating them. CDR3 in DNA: TGTGCCAGCTCATCGACAGATGGCGGGGAGCTGTTTTTT. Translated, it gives CASSSTDGGELFF.

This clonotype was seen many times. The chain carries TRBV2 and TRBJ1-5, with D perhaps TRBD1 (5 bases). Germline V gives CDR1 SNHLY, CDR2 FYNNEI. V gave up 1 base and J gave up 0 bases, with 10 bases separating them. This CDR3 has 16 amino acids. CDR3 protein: CASSEGAGTSNQPQHF. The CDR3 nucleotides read TGTGCCAGCAGTGAAGGGGCAGGGACTAGCAATCAGCCCCAGCATTTT.

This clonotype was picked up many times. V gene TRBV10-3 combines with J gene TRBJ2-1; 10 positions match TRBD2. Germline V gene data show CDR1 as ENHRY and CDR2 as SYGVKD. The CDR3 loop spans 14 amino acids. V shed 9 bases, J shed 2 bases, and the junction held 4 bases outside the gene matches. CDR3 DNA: TGTGCCATATCTAGCGGGGGCACCTACAATGAGCAGTTCTTC. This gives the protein CAISSGGTYNEQFF.

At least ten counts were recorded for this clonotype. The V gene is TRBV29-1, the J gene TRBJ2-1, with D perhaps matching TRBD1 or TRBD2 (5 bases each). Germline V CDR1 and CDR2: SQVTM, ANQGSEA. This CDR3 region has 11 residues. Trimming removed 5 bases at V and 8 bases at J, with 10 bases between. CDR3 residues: CSVRWGYEQFF. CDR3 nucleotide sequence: TGCAGCGTTCGGTGGGGGTATGAGCAGTTCTTC.

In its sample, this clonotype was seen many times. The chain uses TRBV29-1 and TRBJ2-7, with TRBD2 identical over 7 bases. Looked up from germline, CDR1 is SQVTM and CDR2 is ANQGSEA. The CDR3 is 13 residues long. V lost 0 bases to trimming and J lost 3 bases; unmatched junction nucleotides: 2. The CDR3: CSVEEPSGYEQYF. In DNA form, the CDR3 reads TGCAGCGTTGAAGAACCTAGCGGCTACGAGCAGTACTTC.

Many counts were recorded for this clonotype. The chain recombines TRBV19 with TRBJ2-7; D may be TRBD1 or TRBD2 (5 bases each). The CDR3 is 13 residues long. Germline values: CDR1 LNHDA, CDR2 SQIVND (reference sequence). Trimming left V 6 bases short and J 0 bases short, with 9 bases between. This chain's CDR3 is CASSPGPSYEQYF. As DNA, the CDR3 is TGTGCCAGTAGCCCGGGGCCCTCCTACGAGCAGTACTTC.

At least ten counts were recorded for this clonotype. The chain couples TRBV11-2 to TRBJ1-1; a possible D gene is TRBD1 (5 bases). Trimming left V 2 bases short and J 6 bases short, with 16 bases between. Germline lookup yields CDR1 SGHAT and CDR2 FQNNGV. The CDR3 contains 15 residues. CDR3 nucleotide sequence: TGTGCCAGCAGCTTATGGGGGTCGGGAAGGGCTGAAGCTTTCTTT. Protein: CASSLWGSGRAEAFF.

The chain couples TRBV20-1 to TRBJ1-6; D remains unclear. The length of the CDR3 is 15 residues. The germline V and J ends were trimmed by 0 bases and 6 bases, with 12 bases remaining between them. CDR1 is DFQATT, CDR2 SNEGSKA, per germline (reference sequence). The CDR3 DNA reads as TGCAGTGCTAGAGAGGGCATAGTGACTAATTCACCCCTCCACTTT. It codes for CSAREGIVTNSPLHF.

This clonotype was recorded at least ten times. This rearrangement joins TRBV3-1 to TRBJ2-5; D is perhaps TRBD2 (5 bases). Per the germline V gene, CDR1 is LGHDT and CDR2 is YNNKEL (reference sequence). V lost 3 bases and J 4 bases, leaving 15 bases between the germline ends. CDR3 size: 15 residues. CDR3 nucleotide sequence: TGTGCCAGCAGCCACCAACTAGGAGGAGGAGAGACCCAGTACTTC. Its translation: CASSHQLGGGETQYF.

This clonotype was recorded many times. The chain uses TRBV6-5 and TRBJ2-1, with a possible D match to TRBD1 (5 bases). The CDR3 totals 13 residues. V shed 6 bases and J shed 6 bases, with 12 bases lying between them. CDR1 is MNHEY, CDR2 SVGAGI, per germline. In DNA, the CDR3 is TGTGCCAGCAGGAAGAAAGGGGTCAATGAGCAGTTCTTC. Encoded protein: CASRKKGVNEQFF.

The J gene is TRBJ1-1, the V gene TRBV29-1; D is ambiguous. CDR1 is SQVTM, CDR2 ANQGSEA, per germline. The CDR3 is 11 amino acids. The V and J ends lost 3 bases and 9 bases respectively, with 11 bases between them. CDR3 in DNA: TGCAGCGTTGAGTTGGGAAGAAAAGCTTTCTTT. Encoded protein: CSVELGRKAFF.

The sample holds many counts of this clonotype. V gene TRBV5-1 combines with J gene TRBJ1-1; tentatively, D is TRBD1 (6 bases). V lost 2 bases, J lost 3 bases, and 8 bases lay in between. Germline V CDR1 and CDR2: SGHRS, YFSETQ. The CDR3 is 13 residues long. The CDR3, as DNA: TGCGCCAGCAGCTTTTCAGGGGACACTGAAGCTTTCTTT. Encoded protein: CASSFSGDTEAFF.

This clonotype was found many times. The DNA for the CDR3 is TGTGCCAGCAGCCCCCAGGAGGGCCTCTACAATGAGCAGTTCTTC. Translation: CASSPQEGLYNEQFF. The rearrangement joins TRBV9 to TRBJ2-1; D perhaps matches TRBD2 (6 bases). The V end was cut by 4 bases, the J end by 3 bases, with 14 bases between. The CDR3 loop spans 15 amino acids. From germline, CDR1 is SGDLS and CDR2 YYNGEE.

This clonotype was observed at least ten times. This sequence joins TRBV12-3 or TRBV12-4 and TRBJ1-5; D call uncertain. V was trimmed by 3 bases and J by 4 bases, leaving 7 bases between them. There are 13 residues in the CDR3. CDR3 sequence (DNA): TGTGCCAGCAGTTTCAGGTTAAATCAGCCCCAGCATTTT. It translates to CASSFRLNQPQHF.

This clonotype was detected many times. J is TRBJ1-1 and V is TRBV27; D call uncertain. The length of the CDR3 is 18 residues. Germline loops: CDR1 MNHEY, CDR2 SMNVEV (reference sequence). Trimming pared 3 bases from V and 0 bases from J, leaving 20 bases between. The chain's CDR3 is CASSFAPGGRRMNTEAFF. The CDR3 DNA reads TGTGCCAGCAGTTTCGCCCCGGGCGGGAGGAGGATGAACACTGAAGCTTTCTTT.

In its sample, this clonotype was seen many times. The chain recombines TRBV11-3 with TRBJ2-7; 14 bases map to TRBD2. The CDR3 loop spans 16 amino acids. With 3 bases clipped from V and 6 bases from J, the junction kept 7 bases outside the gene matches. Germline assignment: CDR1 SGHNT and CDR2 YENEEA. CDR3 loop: CASSLAGTSGSLEQYF. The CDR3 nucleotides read TGTGCCAGCAGCTTGGCTGGGACTAGCGGGAGTCTCGAGCAGTACTTC.

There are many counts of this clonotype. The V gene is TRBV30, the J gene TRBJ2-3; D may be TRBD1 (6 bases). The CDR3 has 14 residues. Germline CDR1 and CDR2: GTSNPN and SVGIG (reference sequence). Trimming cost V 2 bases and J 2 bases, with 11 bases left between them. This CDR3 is CAWSLGQPTDTQYF. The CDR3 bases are TGTGCCTGGAGTTTAGGACAGCCCACAGATACGCAGTATTTT.